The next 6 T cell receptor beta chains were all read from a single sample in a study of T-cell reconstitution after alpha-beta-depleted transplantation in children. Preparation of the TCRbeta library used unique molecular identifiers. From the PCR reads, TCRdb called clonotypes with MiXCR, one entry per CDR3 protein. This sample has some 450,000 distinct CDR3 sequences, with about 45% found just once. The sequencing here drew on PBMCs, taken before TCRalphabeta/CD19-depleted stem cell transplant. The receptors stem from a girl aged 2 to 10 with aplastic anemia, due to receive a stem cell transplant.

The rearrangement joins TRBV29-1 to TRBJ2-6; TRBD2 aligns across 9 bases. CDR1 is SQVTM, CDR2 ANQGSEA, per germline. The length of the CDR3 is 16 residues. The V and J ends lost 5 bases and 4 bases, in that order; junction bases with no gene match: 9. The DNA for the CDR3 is TGCAGCGTTTTCCTAGCGGGGTCCGGGGGGGCCAACGTCCTGACTTTC. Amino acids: CSVFLAGSGGANVLTF.

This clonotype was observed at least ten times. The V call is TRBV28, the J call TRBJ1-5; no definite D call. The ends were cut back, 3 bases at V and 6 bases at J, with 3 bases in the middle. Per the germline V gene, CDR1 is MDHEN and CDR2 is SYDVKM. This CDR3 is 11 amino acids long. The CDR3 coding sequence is TGTGCCAGCAGTTTTGGTCAGCCCCAGCATTTT. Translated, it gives CASSFGQPQHF.

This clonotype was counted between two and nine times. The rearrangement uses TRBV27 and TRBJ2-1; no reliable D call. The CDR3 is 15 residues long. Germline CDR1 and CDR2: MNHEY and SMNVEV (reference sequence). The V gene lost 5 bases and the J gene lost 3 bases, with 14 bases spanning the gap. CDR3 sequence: CASSPQSGRYNEQFF. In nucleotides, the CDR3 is TGTGCCAGCAGTCCGCAGTCAGGACGCTACAATGAGCAGTTCTTC.

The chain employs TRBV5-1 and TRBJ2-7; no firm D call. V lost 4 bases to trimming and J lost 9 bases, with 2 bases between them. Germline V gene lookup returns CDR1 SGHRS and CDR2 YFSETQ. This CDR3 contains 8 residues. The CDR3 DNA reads TGCGCCAGCAGCAGGCAGTACTTC. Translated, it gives CASSRQYF. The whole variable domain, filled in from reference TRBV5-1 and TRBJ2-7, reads KAGVTQTPRYLIKTRGQQVTLSCSPISGHRSVSWYQQTPGQGLQFLFEYFSETQRNKGNFPGRFSGRQFSNSRSEMNVSTLELGDSALYLCASSRQYFGPGTRLTVT.

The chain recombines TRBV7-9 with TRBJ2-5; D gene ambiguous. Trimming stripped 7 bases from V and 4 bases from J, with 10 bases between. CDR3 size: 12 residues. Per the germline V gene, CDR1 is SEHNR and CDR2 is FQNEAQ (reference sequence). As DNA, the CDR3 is TGTGCCAGCACCCGCAACGGAGAGACCCAGTACTTC. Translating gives CASTRNGETQYF.

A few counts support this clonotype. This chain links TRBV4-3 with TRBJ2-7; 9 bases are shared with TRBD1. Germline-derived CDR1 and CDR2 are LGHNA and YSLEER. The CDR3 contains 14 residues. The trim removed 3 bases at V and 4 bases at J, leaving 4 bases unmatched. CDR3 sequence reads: CASSHRDRAYEQYF. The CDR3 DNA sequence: TGCGCCAGCAGCCACAGGGACAGGGCGTACGAGCAGTACTTC.